This T cell receptor beta chain emerged from a study of long-term antiretroviral therapy in people with HIV. Sequencing used immunoSEQ v3.0 at survey level. Per-sample targets for sequencing were roughly 35,000-55,000 T-cell genomes. Produced via immunoSEQ multiplex PCR; TCRdb's table is partial and in-frame only. The sample yields 25,000 to 30,000 clones, about 81% seen once. Donors each had at least one pre-ART PBMC sample and at least two post-ART ones. About this clone itself: What it binds is unknown.

The germline gives CDR1 MDHEN, CDR2 SYDVKM. J lost 2 bases, V lost 7 bases, and 9 bases had no gene match. The CDR3 consists of 15 residues. Study-wide findings and caveats: The range of CDR3 lengths in HIV repertoires proved narrower than that found in controls. Clones that had undergone expansion before ART dominated the repertoire at all time points.

Here the sequenced sample was unsorted PBMCs, taken 2.9 years after starting antiretroviral therapy. The chain has TRBV28 and TRBJ1-2, with 8 bases aligning to TRBD1. The receptor was derived from a man between 50 and 59 years old with HIV. CDR3 loop: CASTTPQGANYGYTF. The CDR3 DNA reads TGTGCCAGCACCACCCCCCAGGGGGCAAACTATGGCTACACCTTC.